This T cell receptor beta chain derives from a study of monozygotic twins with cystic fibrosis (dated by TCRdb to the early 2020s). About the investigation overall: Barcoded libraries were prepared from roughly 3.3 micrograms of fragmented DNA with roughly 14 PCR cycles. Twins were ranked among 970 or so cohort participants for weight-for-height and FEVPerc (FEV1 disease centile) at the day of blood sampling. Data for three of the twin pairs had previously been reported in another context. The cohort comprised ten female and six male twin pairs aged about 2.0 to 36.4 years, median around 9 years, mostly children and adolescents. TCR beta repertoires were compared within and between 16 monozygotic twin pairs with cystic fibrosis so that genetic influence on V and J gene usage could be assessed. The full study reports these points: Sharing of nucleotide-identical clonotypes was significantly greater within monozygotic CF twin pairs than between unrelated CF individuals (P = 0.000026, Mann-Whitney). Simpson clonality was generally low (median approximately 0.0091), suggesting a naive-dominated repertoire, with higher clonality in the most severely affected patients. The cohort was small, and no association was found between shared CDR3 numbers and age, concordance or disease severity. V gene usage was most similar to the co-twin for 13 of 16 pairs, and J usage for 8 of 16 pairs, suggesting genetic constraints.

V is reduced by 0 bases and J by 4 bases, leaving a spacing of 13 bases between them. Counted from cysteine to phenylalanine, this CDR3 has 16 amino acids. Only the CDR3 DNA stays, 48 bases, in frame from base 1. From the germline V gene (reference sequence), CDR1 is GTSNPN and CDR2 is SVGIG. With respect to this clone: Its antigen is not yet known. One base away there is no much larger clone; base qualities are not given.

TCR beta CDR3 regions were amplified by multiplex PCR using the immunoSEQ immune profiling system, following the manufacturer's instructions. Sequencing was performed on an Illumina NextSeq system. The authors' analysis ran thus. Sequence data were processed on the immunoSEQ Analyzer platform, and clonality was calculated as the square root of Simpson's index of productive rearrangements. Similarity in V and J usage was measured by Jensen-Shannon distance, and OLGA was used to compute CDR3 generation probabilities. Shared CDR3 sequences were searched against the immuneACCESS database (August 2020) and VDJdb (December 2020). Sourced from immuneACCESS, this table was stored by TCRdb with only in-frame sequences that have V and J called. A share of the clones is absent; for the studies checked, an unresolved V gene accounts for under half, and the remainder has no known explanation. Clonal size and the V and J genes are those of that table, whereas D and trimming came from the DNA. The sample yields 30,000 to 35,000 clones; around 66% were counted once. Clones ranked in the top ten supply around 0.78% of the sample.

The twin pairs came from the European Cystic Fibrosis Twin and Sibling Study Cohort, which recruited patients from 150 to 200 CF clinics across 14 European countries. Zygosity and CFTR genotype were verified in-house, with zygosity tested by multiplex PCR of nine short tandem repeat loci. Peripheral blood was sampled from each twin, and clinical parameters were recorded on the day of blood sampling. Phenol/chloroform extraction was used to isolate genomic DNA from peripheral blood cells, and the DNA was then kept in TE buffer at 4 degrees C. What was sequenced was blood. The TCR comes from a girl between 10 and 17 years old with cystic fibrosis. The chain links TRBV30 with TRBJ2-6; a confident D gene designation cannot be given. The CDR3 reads CAWSVPFMLGANVLTF. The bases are TGTGCCTGGAGTGTACCCTTCATGCTAGGGGCCAACGTCCTGACTTTC.